The rows below give T cell receptor beta chains drawn from one sample of a study of blood T cells in healthy people across ages. TCRdb fed the 5' RACE reads into MiXCR, producing one record per CDR3 protein. The sample lists 1,300,000 or so distinct CDR3 sequences; 45% to 70% were seen once. Sequencing was done on a sample of blood. These receptor sequences come from a man aged 18 to 29 in good health. Each CDR3 is given with its conserved first and last residue. A D gene is named only where the DNA matches it firmly. Expanded clones are given a class, and other clones once, few, many or no size at all.

V: TRBV7-2
J: TRBJ2-7
D: -
size: -
length: 14
DNA: TGTGCCAGCAGCTCCAGGGACGCCTACAATGAGCAGTACTTC
CDR3: CASSSRDAYNEQYF

V: TRBV24-1
J: TRBJ2-3
D: -
size: -
length: 16
DNA: TGTGCCACCAGTGAAAAACGAAACTACCGCACAGATACGCAGTATTTT
CDR3: CATSEKRNYRTDTQYF

V: TRBV10-3
J: TRBJ2-1
D: -
size: -
length: 11
DNA: TGTGCCATCAGGAGGAACAATGAGCAGTTCTTC
CDR3: CAIRRNNEQFF

V: TRBV7-9
J: TRBJ2-3
D: TRBD1
size: few
length: 13
DNA: TGTGCCAGCAGCCAGCAGGGGGCTAATACGCAGTATTTT
CDR3: CASSQQGANTQYF

V: TRBV4-3
J: TRBJ1-1
D: -
size: -
length: 14
DNA: TGCGCCAGCAGCCAAGTAGGTAGGGTTGATGAAGCTTTCTTT
CDR3: CASSQVGRVDEAFF

V: TRBV4-1
J: TRBJ2-5
D: TRBD1
size: -
length: 14
DNA: TGCGCCAGCAGCCAGGGGACAGGGTGGGAGACCCAGTACTTC
CDR3: CASSQGTGWETQYF

V: TRBV2
J: TRBJ2-7
D: TRBD1
size: -
length: 15
DNA: TGTGCCAGCAGTGATGGGACAGTGGAATCCTACGAGCAGTACTTC
CDR3: CASSDGTVESYEQYF

V: TRBV11-2
J: TRBJ2-3
D: -
size: -
length: 15
DNA: TGTGCCAGCAGCTTAGGGGTACCTAGCACAGATACGCAGTATTTT
CDR3: CASSLGVPSTDTQYF

V: TRBV3-1
J: TRBJ2-3
D: -
size: -
length: 16
DNA: TGTGCCAGCAGCCAAGATTCCAGGGGCGCAGGAGATACGCAGTATTTT
CDR3: CASSQDSRGAGDTQYF

V: TRBV27
J: TRBJ1-6
D: -
size: -
length: 13
DNA: TGTGCCAGCAGCCTTATCTATAATTCACCCCTCCACTTT
CDR3: CASSLIYNSPLHF

V: TRBV20-1
J: TRBJ2-7
D: TRBD1
size: few
length: 15
DNA: TGCAGTGCTTCGCCTTTCCGGACAGGATCCTACGAGCAGTACTTC
CDR3: CSASPFRTGSYEQYF

V: TRBV27
J: TRBJ1-4
D: -
size: once
length: 15
DNA: TGTGCCAGCAGTTTAGTGTTTGCGGCTAATGAAAAACTGTTTTTT
CDR3: CASSLVFAANEKLFF

V: TRBV7-8
J: TRBJ2-3
D: -
size: -
length: 16
DNA: TGTGCCAGCAGCCCCAACTCCCGGGGGGCCACAGATACGCAGTATTTT
CDR3: CASSPNSRGATDTQYF

V: TRBV2
J: TRBJ2-7
D: -
size: -
length: 13
DNA: TGTGCCAGCAGTGAATCCGCTTCCTACGAGCAGTACTTC
CDR3: CASSESASYEQYF

V: TRBV7-2
J: TRBJ1-2
D: TRBD1
size: -
length: 14
DNA: TGTGCCAGCAGCCCTGGGACAGGGTTCGGTGGCTACACCTTC
CDR3: CASSPGTGFGGYTF

V: TRBV20-1
J: TRBJ2-1
D: -
size: -
length: 13
DNA: TGCAGTGCTAGAGTGATCTCCTACAATGAGCAGTTCTTC
CDR3: CSARVISYNEQFF

V: TRBV24-1
J: TRBJ2-3
D: -
size: -
length: 12
DNA: TGTGCCACCAGTGACCCGGCAGATACGCAGTATTTT
CDR3: CATSDPADTQYF

V: TRBV24-1
J: TRBJ1-6
D: TRBD1
size: -
length: 15
DNA: TGTGCCACCAACGAAGGACAGGGAAGTAATTCACCCCTCCACTTT
CDR3: CATNEGQGSNSPLHF

V: TRBV12-3/TRBV12-4
J: TRBJ1-6
D: TRBD1
size: -
length: 15
DNA: TGTGCCAGCAGTCCCCGAGGACAGGGAAATTCACCCCTCCACTTT
CDR3: CASSPRGQGNSPLHF

V: TRBV20-1
J: TRBJ2-1
D: -
size: -
length: 15
DNA: TGCAGTGCTAGAGATGTGCGACCCGTCTCGGATGAGCAGTTCTTC
CDR3: CSARDVRPVSDEQFF

V: TRBV5-1
J: TRBJ2-7
D: -
size: -
length: 15
DNA: TGCGCCAGCAGCTTCAGTAGTTCGATCACCTACGAGCAGTACTTC
CDR3: CASSFSSSITYEQYF

V: TRBV27
J: TRBJ2-1
D: TRBD2
size: -
length: 15
DNA: TGTGCCAGCAGCTGGGGGGAGCGGGAGTTCAATGAGCAGTTCTTC
CDR3: CASSWGEREFNEQFF

V: TRBV24-1
J: TRBJ1-2
D: TRBD1
size: -
length: 14
DNA: TGTGCCACCAGTGATTTGCCCACAGGGGATGGCTACACCTTC
CDR3: CATSDLPTGDGYTF

V: TRBV4-3
J: TRBJ2-3
D: TRBD2
size: -
length: 18
DNA: TGCGCCAGCAGCCACCTGACTACTAGCGGGGGGGGAACAGATACGCAGTATTTT
CDR3: CASSHLTTSGGGTDTQYF

V: TRBV28
J: TRBJ2-7
D: -
size: few
length: 14
DNA: TGTGCCAGCAGTTCCCTGGAAATATCCTACGAGCAGTACTTC
CDR3: CASSSLEISYEQYF

V: TRBV12-3/TRBV12-4
J: TRBJ1-2
D: -
size: few
length: 14
DNA: TGTGCCAGCAAAATTCCGGGGGCGCAGTCTGGCTACACCTTC
CDR3: CASKIPGAQSGYTF

V: TRBV25-1
J: TRBJ2-3
D: -
size: few
length: 16
DNA: TGTGCCAGCAGTGATGGGACCTATCCGAGCACAGATACGCAGTATTTT
CDR3: CASSDGTYPSTDTQYF

V: TRBV6-1
J: TRBJ2-1
D: -
size: once
length: 13
DNA: TGTGCCAGCCTTGTTTTTCGTGGGAATGAGCAGTTCTTC
CDR3: CASLVFRGNEQFF

V: TRBV9
J: TRBJ2-3
D: -
size: once
length: 14
DNA: TGTGCCAGCAGCGTAGCTATGGGCACAGATACGCAGTATTTT
CDR3: CASSVAMGTDTQYF

V: TRBV2
J: TRBJ2-2
D: -
size: -
length: 13
DNA: TGTGCCAGCAGTGAATATTTACCCGGGGAGCTGTTTTTT
CDR3: CASSEYLPGELFF

V: TRBV12-3/TRBV12-4
J: TRBJ2-7
D: -
size: -
length: 14
DNA: TGTGCCAGCAGCCTTACGACGGGCGCGGCCGAGCAGTACTTC
CDR3: CASSLTTGAAEQYF

V: TRBV6-6
J: TRBJ1-1
D: -
size: once
length: 15
DNA: TGTGCCAGCAGTTACATCGGTTCGGGGGACACTGAAGCTTTCTTT
CDR3: CASSYIGSGDTEAFF

V: TRBV9
J: TRBJ1-4
D: TRBD1
size: -
length: 15
DNA: TGTGCCAGCAGCGTGGGGGACAGGGGTCGGGAAAAACTGTTTTTT
CDR3: CASSVGDRGREKLFF

V: TRBV28
J: TRBJ2-3
D: -
size: -
length: 14
DNA: TGTGCCAGCAGTGGCCCGGGGGCGGGAGATACGCAGTATTTT
CDR3: CASSGPGAGDTQYF

V: TRBV7-9
J: TRBJ2-3
D: -
size: -
length: 14
DNA: TGTGCCAGCAGACCGGGACCCAGGCAAGATACGCAGTATTTT
CDR3: CASRPGPRQDTQYF

V: TRBV5-1
J: TRBJ1-1
D: -
size: -
length: 19
DNA: TGCGCCAGCACAACCGGGATTATGACTATAGGGCTGGGGAACACTGAAGCTTTCTTT
CDR3: CASTTGIMTIGLGNTEAFF

V: TRBV6-4
J: TRBJ2-3
D: TRBD2
size: many
length: 14
DNA: TGTGCCAGCAGTAGCGGGGGGCACACAGATACGCAGTATTTT
CDR3: CASSSGGHTDTQYF

V: TRBV15
J: TRBJ2-7
D: -
size: -
length: 17
DNA: TGTGCCACCAGCAGAGATAGGGCGCGAGGTTTCCCCTACGAGCAGTACTTC
CDR3: CATSRDRARGFPYEQYF

V: TRBV6-1
J: TRBJ2-7
D: -
size: few
length: 17
DNA: TGTGCCAGCAGTGAAGCTGACCCGGCCAACAGTGCCTACGAGCAGTACTTC
CDR3: CASSEADPANSAYEQYF

V: TRBV7-9
J: TRBJ1-6
D: TRBD1
size: -
length: 14
DNA: TGTGCCAGCAGCCCGGGACAGGGGTGGCCACCCCTCCACTTT
CDR3: CASSPGQGWPPLHF

V: TRBV7-9
J: TRBJ2-3
D: -
size: -
length: 15
DNA: TGTGCCAGCAGCTTGCATAGCGGAAACACAGATACGCAGTATTTT
CDR3: CASSLHSGNTDTQYF

V: TRBV7-9
J: TRBJ2-7
D: -
size: -
length: 17
DNA: TGTGCCAGCAGCCCATCCTGGGGTGCAGGTGCCGATTACGAGCAGTACTTC
CDR3: CASSPSWGAGADYEQYF

V: TRBV6-6
J: TRBJ2-7
D: -
size: -
length: 12
DNA: TGTGCCAGCAGTATCAGGGACTACGAGCAGTACTTC
CDR3: CASSIRDYEQYF

V: TRBV4-2
J: TRBJ2-3
D: -
size: -
length: 17
DNA: TGTGCCAGCAGCCAAGGTCGGCGGGGAGCTAGCACAGATACGCAGTATTTT
CDR3: CASSQGRRGASTDTQYF

V: TRBV30
J: TRBJ1-1
D: -
size: -
length: 13
DNA: TGTGCCTGGAGTGCAGGGAAGAACACTGAAGCTTTCTTT
CDR3: CAWSAGKNTEAFF

V: TRBV21-1
J: TRBJ2-7
D: -
size: -
length: 14
DNA: TGTGCCAGCAGCAAAGATGGGCAGATCTACGAGCAGTACTTC
CDR3: CASSKDGQIYEQYF

V: TRBV5-1
J: TRBJ1-2
D: TRBD1
size: -
length: 12
DNA: TGCGCCAGCCGGACAGGGTCGGATGGCTACACCTTC
CDR3: CASRTGSDGYTF

V: TRBV7-9
J: TRBJ2-2
D: -
size: -
length: 17
DNA: TGTGCCAGCAGCTTAGCCGGCTTTCGTCCGGACACCGGGGAGCTGTTTTTT
CDR3: CASSLAGFRPDTGELFF

V: TRBV4-1
J: TRBJ2-7
D: TRBD1
size: few
length: 15
DNA: TGCGCCAGCAGCCAGACGACAGGGGATCCCTACGAGCAGTACTTC
CDR3: CASSQTTGDPYEQYF

V: TRBV20-1
J: TRBJ2-7
D: -
size: -
length: 14
DNA: TGCAGTGCTACAAGACGCAGGAGCTCCTACGAGCAGTACTTC
CDR3: CSATRRRSSYEQYF

V: TRBV12-3/TRBV12-4
J: TRBJ2-6
D: -
size: -
length: 18
DNA: TGTGCCAGCAGCCCTAAGGACAGTCTAAGGTCTGGGGCCAACGTCCTGACTTTC
CDR3: CASSPKDSLRSGANVLTF

V: TRBV20-1
J: TRBJ2-1
D: -
size: -
length: 13
DNA: TGCAGTGCTAGAGATACAGCTAATAATGAGCAGTTCTTC
CDR3: CSARDTANNEQFF